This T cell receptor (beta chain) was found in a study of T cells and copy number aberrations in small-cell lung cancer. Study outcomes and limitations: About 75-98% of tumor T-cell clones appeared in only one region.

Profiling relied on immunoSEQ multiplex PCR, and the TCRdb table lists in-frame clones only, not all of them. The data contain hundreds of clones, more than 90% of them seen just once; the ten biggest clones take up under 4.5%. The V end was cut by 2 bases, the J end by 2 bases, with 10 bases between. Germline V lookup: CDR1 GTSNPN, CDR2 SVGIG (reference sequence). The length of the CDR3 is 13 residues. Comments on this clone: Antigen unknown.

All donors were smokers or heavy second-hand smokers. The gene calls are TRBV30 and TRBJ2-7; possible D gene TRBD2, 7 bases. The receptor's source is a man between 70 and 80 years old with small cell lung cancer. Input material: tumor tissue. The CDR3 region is CAWSRGTTYEQYF. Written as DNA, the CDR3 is TGTGCCTGGAGTAGGGGGACTACCTACGAGCAGTACTTC.